Below are 11 T cell receptor beta chains sequenced from a single sample in a study of shared clonotypes between healthy human individuals. The table came from immunoSEQ multiplex PCR; TCRdb's copy has only in-frame clones and leaves some out. Found here are about 2.4 million clones, under 95% of them singletons; the top ten hold more than 0.35%. The sample consisted of naive CD4+ T cells from PBMCs. The subset was: CD45RA+ positively selected. The receptors here all came from a man aged 18 to 35 in good health. Some clones in this sample may be carry-over from other donors' samples.

This chain joins TRBV2 and TRBJ2-1; TRBD1 is a possible D gene (6 bases). This CDR3 region has 15 residues. Between the trimmed V and J ends, which lost 7 bases and 0 bases, there was a span of 13 bases. CDR1 SNHLY and CDR2 FYNNEI come from the germline V gene. The CDR3 loop reads CASTKGVTSYNEQFF. In DNA, the CDR3 is TGTGCCAGCACCAAGGGGGTTACCTCCTACAATGAGCAGTTCTTC.

V gene TRBV5-1 combines with J gene TRBJ2-7, with 11 bases identical to TRBD2. Germline assignment: CDR1 SGHRS and CDR2 YFSETQ. The CDR3 loop spans 19 amino acids. The V gene end was trimmed by 3 bases and the J gene end by 3 bases; junction bases not matched to a gene: 17. In DNA form, the CDR3 reads TGCGCCAGCAGCTCGACAGGGATTACTAGCGGGAGCGGGGGCTACGAGCAGTACTTC. Translating it yields CASSSTGITSGSGGYEQYF.

This rearrangement joins TRBV30 to TRBJ2-1; the match to TRBD2 covers 7 bases. This CDR3 comprises 13 residues. J gave up 9 bases and V 4 bases, and 9 bases lay outside the gene matches. CDR1 and CDR2 (germline): GTSNPN, SVGIG (reference sequence). As DNA, the CDR3 is TGTGCCTGGACCGGCGGGTGGGGGGGTGAGCAGTTCTTC. It encodes CAWTGGWGGEQFF.

The rearrangement joins TRBV11-2 to TRBJ2-7; D remains ambiguous. Germline-derived CDR1 and CDR2 are SGHAT and FQNNGV. The CDR3 runs 14 residues. V shed 1 base and J shed 2 bases, with 9 bases lying between them. CDR3 bases: TGTGCCAGCAGCTTAGGACAAAGAACCTACGAGCAGTACTTC. It yields the protein CASSLGQRTYEQYF. Based on the CDR3 plus reference TRBV11-2 and TRBJ2-7, the full variable domain is EAGVAQSPRYKIIEKRQSVAFWCNPISGHATLYWYQQILGQGPKLLIQFQNNGVVDDSQLPKDRFSAERLKGVDSTLKIQPAKLEDSAVYLCASSLGQRTYEQYFGPGTRLTVT.

V gene TRBV7-9 combines with J gene TRBJ1-1, with unresolved D. CDR3 length: 14 residues. Trimming pared 3 bases from V and 1 base from J, leaving 9 bases between. CDR1 and CDR2 (germline): SEHNR, FQNEAQ (reference sequence). This CDR3 reads CASSFKPGNTEAFF. The CDR3 bases are TGTGCCAGCAGCTTTAAACCAGGGAACACTGAAGCTTTCTTT.

A remark on this clone: This sample includes further DNA sequences coding for the same CDR3. The chain links TRBV28 to TRBJ1-5, with D uncertain. In germline, CDR1 is MDHEN, CDR2 SYDVKM. This CDR3 is 13 amino acids long. Trimming removed 5 bases from V and 3 bases from J, with 8 bases in between. DNA for the CDR3: TGTGCCAGCAGTGACCGTCTCAATCAGCCCCAGCATTTT. Amino acid sequence: CASSDRLNQPQHF.

The V call is TRBV27, the J call TRBJ2-3, with TRBD2 identical over 7 bases. Germline V CDR1 and CDR2: MNHEY, SMNVEV (reference sequence). The CDR3 has 15 amino acids. The chain's CDR3 is CAQRGITSGTDTQYF. The CDR3 coding sequence is TGTGCGCAGAGGGGAATTACTAGCGGCACAGATACGCAGTATTTT.

This clone was recorded only once. This chain links TRBV9 with TRBJ2-4; 11 positions match TRBD2. The CDR3 consists of 16 residues. The V gene's germline CDR1 is SGDLS and CDR2 YYNGEE. Trimming removed 4 bases from V and 3 bases from J; junction bases left unmatched: 6. Here the CDR3 DNA reads TGTGCCAGCAGCCCAACTAGCGGGAGTTTCAAAAACATTCAGTACTTC. Translating it yields CASSPTSGSFKNIQYF.

The rearrangement joins TRBV9 to TRBJ2-7; D unclear. Trimming took off 4 bases at V and 7 bases at J, with 15 bases between the two ends. Germline assignment: CDR1 SGDLS and CDR2 YYNGEE. There are 13 residues in the CDR3. CDR3 amino acids: CASSPGQGWEQYF. As DNA, the CDR3 is TGTGCCAGCAGCCCCGGCCAAGGGTGGGAGCAGTACTTC.

This clone has a single count. The V call is TRBV7-9, the J call TRBJ1-5, with no clear D. The ends were cut back, 3 bases at V and 6 bases at J, with 12 bases in the middle. CDR3 length: 14 residues. In germline, CDR1 is SEHNR, CDR2 FQNEAQ (reference sequence). CDR3 in DNA: TGTGCCAGCAGCTTCGGGGTGAACGGTCAGCCCCAGCATTTT. Encoded protein: CASSFGVNGQPQHF. Supplemented by reference TRBV7-9 and TRBJ1-5, the full variable domain reads DTGVSQNPRHKITKRGQNVTFRCDPISEHNRLYWYRQTLGQGPEFLTYFQNEAQLEKSRLLSDRFSAERPKGSFSTLEIQRTEQGDSAMYLCASSFGVNGQPQHFGDGTRLSIL.

The J gene is TRBJ2-1, the V gene TRBV7-9; 7 bases line up with TRBD2. V lost 5 bases and J lost 5; bases outside the gene matches: 12. The V gene's germline CDR1 is SEHNR and CDR2 FQNEAQ (reference sequence). The CDR3 runs 16 residues. The CDR3 loop is CASSHGLADYNNEQFF. In DNA, the CDR3 is TGTGCCAGCAGCCACGGGCTAGCGGACTACAACAATGAGCAGTTCTTC. The entire variable domain, with the rest obtained from reference TRBV7-9 and TRBJ2-1, is as follows: DTGVSQNPRHKITKRGQNVTFRCDPISEHNRLYWYRQTLGQGPEFLTYFQNEAQLEKSRLLSDRFSAERPKGSFSTLEIQRTEQGDSAMYLCASSHGLADYNNEQFFGPGTRLTVL.